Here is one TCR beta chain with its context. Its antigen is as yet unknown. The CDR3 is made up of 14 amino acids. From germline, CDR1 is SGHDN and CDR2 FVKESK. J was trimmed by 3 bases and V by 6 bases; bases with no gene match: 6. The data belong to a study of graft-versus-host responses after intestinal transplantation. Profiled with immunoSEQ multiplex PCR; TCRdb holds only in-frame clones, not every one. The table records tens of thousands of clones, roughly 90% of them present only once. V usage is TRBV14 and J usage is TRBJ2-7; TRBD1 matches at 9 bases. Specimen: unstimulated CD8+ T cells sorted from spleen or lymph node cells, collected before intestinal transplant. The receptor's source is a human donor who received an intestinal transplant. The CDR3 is CASSPGTGRYEQYF. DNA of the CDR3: TGTGCCAGCAGTCCCGGGACAGGGCGCTACGAGCAGTACTTC.